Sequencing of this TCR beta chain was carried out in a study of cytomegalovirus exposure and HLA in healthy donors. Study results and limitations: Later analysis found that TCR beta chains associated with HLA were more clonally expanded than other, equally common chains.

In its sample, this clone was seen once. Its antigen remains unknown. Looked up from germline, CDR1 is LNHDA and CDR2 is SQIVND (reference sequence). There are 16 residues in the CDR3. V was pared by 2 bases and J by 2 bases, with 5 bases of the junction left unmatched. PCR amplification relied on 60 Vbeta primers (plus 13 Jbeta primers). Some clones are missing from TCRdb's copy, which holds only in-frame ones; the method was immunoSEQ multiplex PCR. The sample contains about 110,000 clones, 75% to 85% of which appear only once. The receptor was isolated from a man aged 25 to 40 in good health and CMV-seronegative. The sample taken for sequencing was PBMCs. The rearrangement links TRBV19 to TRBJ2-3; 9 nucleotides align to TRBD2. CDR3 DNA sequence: TGTGCCAGTAGTATAAAGACTAGCGGACTCACAGATACGCAGTATTTT. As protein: CASSIKTSGLTDTQYF.